This T cell receptor (beta chain) was sequenced for a study of blood T cell repertoires in COVID-19. Method: immunoSEQ multiplex PCR; TCRdb's copy keeps in-frame clones and lacks some. The profile shows approximately 55,000 clones, 65% to 80% of them singletons. After removal of 0 bases from V and 2 bases from J, the junction contained 5 bases not matched to a gene. CDR1 and CDR2 (germline): MGHRA, YSYEKL. This CDR3 is 16 amino acids long. This clone occurred once. The rearrangement links TRBV4-1 to TRBJ2-7, with 9 bases identical to TRBD2. The clonotype originates from a young man with COVID-19, enrolled during active disease. Sequenced input: peripheral blood. This chain's CDR3 is CASSQDYGGGAYEQYF. In DNA form, the CDR3 reads TGCGCCAGCAGCCAAGATTACGGCGGGGGGGCCTACGAGCAGTACTTC.